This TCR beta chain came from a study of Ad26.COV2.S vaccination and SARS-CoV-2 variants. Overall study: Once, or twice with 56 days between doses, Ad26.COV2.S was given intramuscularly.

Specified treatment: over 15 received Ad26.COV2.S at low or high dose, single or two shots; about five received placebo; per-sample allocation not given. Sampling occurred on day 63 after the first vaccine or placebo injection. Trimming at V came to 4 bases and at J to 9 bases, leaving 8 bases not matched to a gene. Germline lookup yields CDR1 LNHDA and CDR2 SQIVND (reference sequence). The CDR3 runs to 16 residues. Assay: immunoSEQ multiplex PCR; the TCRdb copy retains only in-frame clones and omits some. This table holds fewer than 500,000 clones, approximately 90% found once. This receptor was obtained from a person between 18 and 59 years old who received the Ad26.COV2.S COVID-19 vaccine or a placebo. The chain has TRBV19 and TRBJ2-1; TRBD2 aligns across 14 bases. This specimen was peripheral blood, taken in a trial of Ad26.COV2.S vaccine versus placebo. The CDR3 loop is CASSTVRLAGGAEQFF. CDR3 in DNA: TGTGCCAGTAGTACAGTTAGACTAGCGGGAGGGGCTGAGCAGTTCTTC.